The T cell receptor (beta chain) described here comes from a study of blood T cell repertoires in COVID-19. Overall study: Donors in the United States, Italy and Spain gave samples during acute or convalescent COVID-19. Sample material is recorded as cDNA or gDNA derived from T cells, B-cell-depleted T cells, or PBMCs.

In the original processing: Scientists estimated how many nucleated cells there were by amplifying reference gene primers. Assay used: immunoSEQ multiplex PCR; TCRdb lists only in-frame clones, some missing. Clonal size and the V and J genes are those of that table, whereas D and trimming came from the DNA. The sample holds 250,000 to 300,000 clones, 80% to 90% seen once. The CDR3 sequence is 14 residues long. Trimming removed 0 bases from V and 4 bases from J, with 9 bases in between. Germline CDR1 and CDR2: MNHNS and SASEGT. This TCR came from a woman in her 70s with acute or convalescent COVID-19. Sequences were obtained from peripheral blood. V gene TRBV6-1 combines with J gene TRBJ2-5; D gene unclear. DNA for the CDR3: TGTGCCAGCAGTGAAGCGGCCCCTCCAGAGACCCAGTACTTC. It codes for CASSEAAPPETQYF.